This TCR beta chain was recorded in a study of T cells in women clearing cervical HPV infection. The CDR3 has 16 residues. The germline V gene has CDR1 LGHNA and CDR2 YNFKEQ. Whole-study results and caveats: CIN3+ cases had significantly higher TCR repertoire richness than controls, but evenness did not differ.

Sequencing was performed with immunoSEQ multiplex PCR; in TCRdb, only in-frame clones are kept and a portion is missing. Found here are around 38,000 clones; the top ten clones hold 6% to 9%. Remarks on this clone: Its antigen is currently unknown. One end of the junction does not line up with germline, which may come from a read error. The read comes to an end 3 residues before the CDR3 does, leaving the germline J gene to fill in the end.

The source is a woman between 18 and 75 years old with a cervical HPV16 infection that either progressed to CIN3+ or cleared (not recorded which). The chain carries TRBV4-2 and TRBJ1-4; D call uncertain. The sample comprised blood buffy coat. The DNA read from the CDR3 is TGCGCCAGCAGCCAATTATTCCCCGGCGGTAAGGAAAAA. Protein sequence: CASSQLFPGGKEK. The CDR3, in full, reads CASSQLFPGGKEKLFF.